Presented here are 27 T cell receptor beta chains from one specimen sequenced in a study of OX40 agonist ivuxolimab in advanced cancers. Some clones are missing from TCRdb's copy, which holds only in-frame ones; the method was immunoSEQ multiplex PCR. Of about 99,000 clones listed, approximately 95% are singletons. This material consisted of CD4+ or CD8+ T cells sorted from blood, taken in a trial of the OX40 agonist ivuxolimab. Receptor source: an adult with an advanced solid tumor such as melanoma, head and neck, liver or kidney cancer.

The chain carries TRBV6-5 and TRBJ1-4, with D tentatively TRBD1 (6 bases). This CDR3 region has 14 residues. Trimming took off 6 bases at V and 6 bases at J, with 14 bases between the two ends. From germline, CDR1 is MNHEY and CDR2 SVGAGI. Here the CDR3 DNA reads TGTGCCAGCAGACCTCAACAGGGAGATGAAAAACTGTTTTTT. This sequence encodes CASRPQQGDEKLFF.

This clone was detected only once. J is TRBJ1-2 and V is TRBV20-1; the D is unclear. Germline assignment: CDR1 DFQATT and CDR2 SNEGSKA (reference sequence). The CDR3 spans 11 residues. V shed 2 bases and J shed 4 bases, with 5 bases lying between them. CDR3 sequence reads: CSARNIYGYTF. The CDR3 DNA is TGCAGTGCTAGAAACATCTATGGCTACACCTTC.

The gene calls are TRBV20-1 and TRBJ1-1; D is ambiguous. Deletions cut 6 bases from V and 1 base from J, with 6 bases between. Germline V gene sequence: CDR1 DFQATT, CDR2 SNEGSKA (reference sequence). The CDR3 is 11 amino acids. CDR3 region: CSARANTEAFF. Written as DNA, the CDR3 is TGCAGTGCCCGGGCGAACACTGAAGCTTTCTTT.

The V and J genes are TRBV5-4 and TRBJ2-2; tentatively, D is TRBD1 (5 bases). Germline V gives CDR1 SGHNT, CDR2 YYREEE (reference sequence). The V end lost 3 bases, the J end lost 2 bases, and 14 bases lay between the germline ends. The CDR3 covers 16 residues. CDR3 nucleotides: TGTGCCAGCAGCTCCTTTGGACAAGTAAACACCGGGGAGCTGTTTTTT. Encoded protein: CASSSFGQVNTGELFF.

V and J are TRBV21-1 and TRBJ2-7; no DNA check was done on the table's D call, TRBD2. TRBV21-1 is noted as a pseudogene. The CDR3 consists of 17 residues. The CDR3 loop reads CASSKGGASGGFYEQYF. In DNA, the CDR3 is TGTGCCAGCAGCAAAGGGGGGGCGTCGGGAGGGTTCTACGAGCAGTACTTC.

This chain joins TRBV29-1 and TRBJ1-2, with TRBD1 identical over 7 bases. The CDR3 has 11 amino acids. J was trimmed by 7 bases and V by 5 bases; bases with no gene match: 4. Germline CDR1 reads SQVTM; CDR2 reads ANQGSEA. This chain's CDR3 is CSVHRGPGYTF. CDR3 in DNA: TGCAGCGTTCACAGGGGCCCTGGCTACACCTTC.

V is TRBV27 and J is TRBJ2-1; 9 positions agree with TRBD1. The CDR3 runs 15 residues. The junction had 3 bases not matched to a gene; V was cut back by 5 bases and J by 1 base. Germline-derived CDR1 and CDR2 are MNHEY and SMNVEV (reference sequence). This CDR3 is CASSLTGGSYNEQFF. In DNA form, the CDR3 reads TGTGCCAGCAGTCTGACAGGGGGGTCCTACAATGAGCAGTTCTTC.

J is TRBJ2-3 and V is TRBV15, with TRBD2 matching over 7 bases. This CDR3 spans 17 amino acids. Trimming removed 0 bases from V and 4 bases from J; junction bases left unmatched: 10. CDR1 is LNHNV and CDR2 is YYDKDF in the germline V gene (reference sequence). The chain's CDR3 is CATSRDPGGGLADTQYF. DNA of the CDR3: TGTGCCACCAGCAGAGATCCGGGCGGGGGTCTCGCAGATACGCAGTATTTT.

This chain uses TRBV7-6 with TRBJ2-1; 9 bases map to TRBD2. The V gene's germline CDR1 is SGHVS and CDR2 FNYEAQ. With 0 bases clipped from V and 2 bases from J, the junction kept 2 bases outside the gene matches. The CDR3 extends over 16 amino acids. The CDR3 DNA is TGTGCCAGCAGCTTAGCGGGCGGGGGGGCCTACAATGAGCAGTTCTTC. Protein sequence: CASSLAGGGAYNEQFF.

CDR3 DNA sequence: TGTGCCAGCAGTGGTGTAGGGGGGCCTGGGGCCAACGTCCTGACTTTC. This encodes CASSGVGGPGANVLTF. The J gene is TRBJ2-6, the V gene TRBV25-1; D is tentatively TRBD1 or TRBD2 (6 bases each). This CDR3 is 16 amino acids long. Deletions cut 4 bases from V and 2 bases from J, with 12 bases between. Germline V gene data show CDR1 as MGHDK and CDR2 as SYGVNS.

The chain combines TRBV2 with TRBJ1-1; possibly TRBD1 for D (6 bases). Per the germline V gene, CDR1 is SNHLY and CDR2 is FYNNEI. With 5 bases removed from V and 6 bases from J, the gap between germline ends came to 13 bases. The CDR3 consists of 13 residues. The CDR3 loop is CASSSTGIPEAFF. The CDR3, as DNA: TGTGCCAGCAGTTCCACAGGGATCCCTGAAGCTTTCTTT.

The gene calls are TRBV6-5 and TRBJ2-2, with D possibly being TRBD1 or TRBD2 (5 bases each). The germline V gene has CDR1 MNHEY and CDR2 SVGAGI. The germline V and J ends were trimmed by 5 bases and 3 bases, with 13 bases remaining between them. The CDR3 length is 15 residues. CDR3 loop: CASSGGPRDTGELFF. The CDR3 DNA reads as TGTGCCAGCAGTGGGGGACCGAGAGACACCGGGGAGCTGTTTTTT.

This chain uses TRBV9 with TRBJ2-3; TRBD2 matches at 8 bases. Germline V lookup: CDR1 SGDLS, CDR2 YYNGEE. CDR3 length: 16 residues. J was trimmed by 4 bases and V by 5 bases; bases with no gene match: 12. CDR3 amino acids: CASSELTSGLSDTQYF. In DNA, the CDR3 is TGTGCCAGCAGTGAACTAACTAGCGGCCTTTCAGATACGCAGTATTTT.

The V gene is TRBV28, the J gene TRBJ2-7; 10 bases fit TRBD2. Germline V gives CDR1 MDHEN, CDR2 SYDVKM. Trimming at V came to 5 bases and at J to 0 bases, leaving 4 bases not matched to a gene. The CDR3 spans 15 residues. Here the CDR3 DNA reads TGTGCCAGCAGTCAACTAGCGGGAATCTCCTACGAGCAGTACTTC. Amino acids: CASSQLAGISYEQYF.

The chain links TRBV7-9 to TRBJ2-7, with 7 bases that match TRBD1. The CDR3 totals 18 residues. CDR1 and CDR2 (germline): SEHNR, FQNEAQ (reference sequence). Unmatched junction bases numbered 19, after V lost 1 base and J lost 7 bases. The CDR3 DNA is TGTGCCAGCAGCTTAGGGCCCGAACCGGGACAGAATCCTGAGGAGCAGTACTTC. Translation: CASSLGPEPGQNPEEQYF.

This clone has more than one count but fewer than ten. V and J are TRBV28 and TRBJ2-7; no clear D gene. Trimming removed 10 bases from V and 0 bases from J, with 7 bases in between. CDR1 and CDR2 (germline): MDHEN, SYDVKM. CDR3 size: 11 residues. The CDR3 DNA reads as TGTGCCATTTGTAGCTCCTACGAGCAGTACTTC. It specifies CAICSSYEQYF.

The chain combines TRBV5-6 with TRBJ2-5; tentatively, D is TRBD2 (5 bases). TRBJ2-7 explains the end of the DNA better; the J call may be wrong. CDR3 length equals 12 residues. Germline CDR1 SGHDT, CDR2 YYEEEE. The CDR3 loop is CASSLVGDEQYF. The CDR3 DNA reads TGTGCCAGCAGCTTGGTGGGAGACGAGCAGTACTTC.

To note about this clone: This specimen includes other DNA sequences encoding the same CDR3. The J gene is TRBJ2-1, the V gene TRBV5-1; 7 nucleotides align to TRBD1. V gave up 0 bases and J gave up 9 bases; unmatched junction bases: 0. Germline V gives CDR1 SGHRS, CDR2 YFSETQ. The CDR3 contains 12 residues. The CDR3: CASSLAGGEQFF. The CDR3 nucleotides read TGCGCCAGCAGCTTGGCAGGGGGTGAGCAGTTCTTC. The whole variable domain, remainder taken from reference TRBV5-1 and TRBJ2-1, is KAGVTQTPRYLIKTRGQQVTLSCSPISGHRSVSWYQQTPGQGLQFLFEYFSETQRNKGNFPGRFSGRQFSNSRSEMNVSTLELGDSALYLCASSLAGGEQFFGPGTRLTVL.

The chain joins TRBV5-6 to TRBJ1-1; 11 bases are shared with TRBD1. The CDR3 extends over 19 amino acids. Germline CDR1 and CDR2: SGHDT and YYEEEE. The trim removed 4 bases at V and 1 base at J, leaving 15 bases unmatched. The CDR3 DNA reads TGTGCCAGCAGCCGGAGGACAGGGGGCGTGGATGGGGAGAACACTGAAGCTTTCTTT. Its protein is CASSRRTGGVDGENTEAFF.

This clone was seen only once. The chain recombines TRBV27 with TRBJ2-7; 7 bases agree with TRBD1. Germline V gives CDR1 MNHEY, CDR2 SMNVEV (reference sequence). With 3 bases clipped from V and 5 bases from J, the junction kept 10 bases outside the gene matches. The CDR3 consists of 15 residues. The CDR3 DNA is TGTGCCAGCAGTTTGACCGGGACAGCATGGAACGAGCAGTACTTC. Its protein product is CASSLTGTAWNEQYF.

The count of this clone is one. The chain uses TRBV2 and TRBJ2-3; maybe TRBD2 (6 bases). CDR1 and CDR2 (germline): SNHLY, FYNNEI. The length of the CDR3 is 13 residues. V lost 8 bases to trimming and J lost 3 bases, with 12 bases between them. CDR3 sequence (DNA): TGTGCCAGCGGGGGAGGAGTAACAGATACGCAGTATTTT. Translating it yields CASGGGVTDTQYF.

This clone was observed once. The chain links TRBV2 to TRBJ2-7; 15 nucleotides match TRBD2. This CDR3 region has 15 residues. Germline loops: CDR1 SNHLY, CDR2 FYNNEI. The junction had 6 bases not matched to a gene; V was cut back by 8 bases and J by 4 bases. This chain's CDR3 is CASPPGLAGGYEQYF. CDR3 sequence (DNA): TGTGCCAGCCCCCCGGGACTAGCGGGGGGATACGAGCAGTACTTC.

The V and J genes are TRBV6-5 and TRBJ2-1; 9 bases line up with TRBD1. Germline CDR1 MNHEY, CDR2 SVGAGI. The CDR3 has 14 amino acids. The V segment lost 8 bases and the J segment 9 bases; nucleotides outside the gene matches: 11. CDR3: CASSQGGTGIEQFF. DNA for the CDR3: TGTGCCAGCTCCCAGGGAGGGACAGGGATTGAGCAGTTCTTC.

This chain connects TRBV5-6 to TRBJ2-1; D might be TRBD1 or TRBD2, each matching 5 bases. The CDR3 has 15 amino acids. The germline V and J ends were trimmed by 6 bases and 7 bases, with 20 bases remaining between them. Germline V CDR1 and CDR2: SGHDT, YYEEEE. The CDR3 spells CASIGEGGHLNEQFF. Written as DNA, the CDR3 is TGTGCCAGCATAGGTGAAGGAGGACATCTAAATGAGCAGTTCTTC.

The chain joins TRBV7-3 to TRBJ2-3; D is perhaps TRBD1 (6 bases). The CDR3 is 14 amino acids. Trimming pared 4 bases from V and 5 bases from J, leaving 13 bases between. CDR1 SGHTA and CDR2 FQGTGA come from the germline V gene. In DNA, the CDR3 is TGTGCCAGCAGCTCTGGACAGCTACGAGATACGCAGTATTTT. Amino acids: CASSSGQLRDTQYF.

The chain has TRBV28 and TRBJ2-3; 13 nucleotides align to TRBD2. Germline V gives CDR1 MDHEN, CDR2 SYDVKM. This CDR3 has 17 residues. Trimming cost V 8 bases and J 4 bases; bases outside gene matches: 12. The CDR3 nucleotides read TGTGCCAGCGGACTAGCGGGGGCCCTCGGGGGCGCAGATACGCAGTATTTT. Translated, it gives CASGLAGALGGADTQYF.

This rearrangement joins TRBV7-9 to TRBJ2-7; 9 bases agree with TRBD1. Germline V gives CDR1 SEHNR, CDR2 FQNEAQ (reference sequence). CDR3 length equals 19 residues. V lost 5 bases and J lost 0; bases outside the gene matches: 17. The CDR3 protein is CASSPITGQGISSSYEQYF. DNA of the CDR3: TGTGCCAGCAGCCCGATAACGGGACAGGGTATTTCAAGCTCCTACGAGCAGTACTTC. The full variable domain, with the rest looked up from reference TRBV7-9 and TRBJ2-7, is DTGVSQNPRHKITKRGQNVTFRCDPISEHNRLYWYRQTLGQGPEFLTYFQNEAQLEKSRLLSDRFSAERPKGSFSTLEIQRTEQGDSAMYLCASSPITGQGISSSYEQYFGPGTRLTVT.